The clone carrying this T cell receptor beta chain was detected a few times. Antigen unknown. The data belong to a study of T cells in Graves' hyperthyroidism and ophthalmopathy. The study's findings and limits: Most thyroid clonotypes that were expanded above 0.001 also turned up in blood. The model identified upcoming ophthalmopathy a median about six months ahead of onset.

This CDR3 region has 14 residues. Germline CDR1 reads KGHDR; CDR2 reads SFDVKD. V was shortened by 2 bases and J by 0 bases, with 4 bases between the two germline ends. Amplified TCR beta CDR3 regions came from RNA transcripts. With the HTBI primer set, the TCR CDR3 went through a first round of RT-PCR. In TCRdb, the multiplex PCR reads were re-called with MiXCR into one record per CDR3 protein. Altogether some 620,000 distinct CDR3 sequences are present, under 20% being singletons, with the ten largest covering over 3.5%. Absent ophthalmopathy progression within 18 months defined stable Graves' hyperthyroidism. Among the patients, aged 18 to 65, hyperthyroidism was newly diagnosed and had lasted under 2 months.

The sequenced sample consisted of blood. The clonotype was recovered from a woman in her twenties or thirties with Graves' hyperthyroidism. The rearrangement uses TRBV24-1 and TRBJ1-5, with D unresolved. CDR3 in DNA: TGTGCCACCAGTGATTCCAATAGCAATCAGCCCCAGCATTTT. Protein: CATSDSNSNQPQHF.